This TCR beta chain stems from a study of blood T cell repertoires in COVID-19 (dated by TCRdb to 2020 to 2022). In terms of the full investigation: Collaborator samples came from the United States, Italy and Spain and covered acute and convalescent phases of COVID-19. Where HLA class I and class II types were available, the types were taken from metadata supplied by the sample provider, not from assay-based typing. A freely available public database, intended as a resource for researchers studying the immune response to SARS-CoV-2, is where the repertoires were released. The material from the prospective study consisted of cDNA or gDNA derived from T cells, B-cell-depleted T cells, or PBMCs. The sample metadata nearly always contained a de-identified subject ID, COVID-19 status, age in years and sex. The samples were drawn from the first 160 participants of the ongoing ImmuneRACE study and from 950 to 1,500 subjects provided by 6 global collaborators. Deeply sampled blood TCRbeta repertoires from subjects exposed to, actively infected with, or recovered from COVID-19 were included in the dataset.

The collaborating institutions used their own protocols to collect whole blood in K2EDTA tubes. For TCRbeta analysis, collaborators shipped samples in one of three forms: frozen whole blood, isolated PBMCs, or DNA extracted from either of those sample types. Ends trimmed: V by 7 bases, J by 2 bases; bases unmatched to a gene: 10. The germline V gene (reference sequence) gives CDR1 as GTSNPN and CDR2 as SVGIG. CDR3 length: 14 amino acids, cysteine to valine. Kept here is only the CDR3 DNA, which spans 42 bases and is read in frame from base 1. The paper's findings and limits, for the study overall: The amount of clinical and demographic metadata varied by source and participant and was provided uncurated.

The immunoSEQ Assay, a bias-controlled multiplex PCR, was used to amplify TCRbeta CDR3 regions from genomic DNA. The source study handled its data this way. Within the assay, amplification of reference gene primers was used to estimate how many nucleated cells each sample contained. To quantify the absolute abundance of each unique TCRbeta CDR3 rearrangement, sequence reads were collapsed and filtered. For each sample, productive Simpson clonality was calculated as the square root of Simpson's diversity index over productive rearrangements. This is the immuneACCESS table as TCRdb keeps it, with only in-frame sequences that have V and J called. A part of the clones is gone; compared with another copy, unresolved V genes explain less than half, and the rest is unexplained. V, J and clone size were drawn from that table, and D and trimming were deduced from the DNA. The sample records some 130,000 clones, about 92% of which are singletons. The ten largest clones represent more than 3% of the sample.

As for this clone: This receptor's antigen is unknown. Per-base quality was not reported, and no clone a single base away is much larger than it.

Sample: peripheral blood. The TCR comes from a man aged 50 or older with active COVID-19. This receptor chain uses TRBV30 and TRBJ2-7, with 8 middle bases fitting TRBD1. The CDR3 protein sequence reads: CALQDRANTYEQYV. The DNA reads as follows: TGTGCCTTGCAGGACAGGGCGAATACCTACGAGCAGTACGTC.